This entry features one TCR beta chain sequence. What it binds is unknown. The CDR3 sequence is 13 residues long. Germline V gene sequence: CDR1 SGHRS, CDR2 YFSETQ. With 4 bases removed from V and 0 bases from J, the gap between germline ends came to 6 bases. Surgery cases with the highest brain T cell transcript signatures were chosen for sequencing. This sample stems from a study of brain T cells in children with intractable seizures. The repertoire was sequenced with immunoSEQ multiplex PCR; TCRdb's copy has only in-frame clones and lacks some. In the table there are about 5,100 clones, roughly nine tenths of which are singletons. Study results and caveats: HCMV serostatus was not known, and viral specificity came from CDR3 similarity only.

Sequences were derived from resected brain tissue, sampled at surgery. The chain joins TRBV5-1 to TRBJ2-3; perhaps TRBD2 as D (6 bases). The receptor was isolated from a boy younger than two with focal cortical dysplasia and intractable seizures. For the CDR3, the DNA is TGCGCCAGCAGCGGGACTAGCACAGATACGCAGTATTTT. This sequence encodes CASSGTSTDTQYF.